Listed below are T cell receptor beta chains from one sample, sequenced in a study of metastatic and nonmetastatic thyroid tumors. TCRdb re-called the PCR reads through MiXCR. Seen here are 15,000 to 20,000 clones, approximately 35% observed once, and the top ten hold 10%. Sample: tumor tissue. These receptors were collected from a male donor with papillary thyroid cancer or a benign thyroid nodule (not recorded which). Some clones in this sample may be carry-over from other donors' samples. Both conserved end residues are part of each CDR3. The D gene is left open where the match is weak. The size field is filled for only some rows; it gives once, few, many or a size class.

j_call v_call clone_size d_call cdr3_aa cdr3_nt
TRBJ1-2 TRBV15 few - CATSTRLGGYTF TGTGCCACCAGCACACGATTGGGGGGCTACACCTTC
TRBJ2-2 TRBV11-3 - TRBD1 CASSLEGGRTGELFF TGTGCCAGCAGCTTAGAAGGGGGCAGAACCGGGGAGCTGTTTTTT
TRBJ2-7 TRBV20-1 - TRBD1 CSAISQGVSYEQYF TGCAGTGCTATTAGTCAGGGGGTATCCTACGAGCAGTACTTC
TRBJ2-1 TRBV27 few - CASSGVPFNERFF TGTGCCAGCAGTGGGGTACCCTTCAATGAGCGGTTCTTC
TRBJ1-1 TRBV10-2 few TRBD1 CASIGQDDTEAFF TGCGCCAGCATCGGACAGGACGACACTGAAGCTTTCTTT
TRBJ2-1 TRBV29-1 many - CSVETSEGFNEQFF TGCAGCGTAGAAACAAGCGAGGGCTTCAATGAGCAGTTCTTC
TRBJ2-1 TRBV5-5 medium-sized - CASSLEGNEQFF TGTGCCAGCAGCTTGGAGGGCAATGAGCAGTTCTTC
TRBJ1-2 TRBV2 - TRBD1 CASSGDRASYGYTF TGTGCCAGCAGTGGGGACAGGGCGTCCTATGGCTACACCTTC
TRBJ1-3 TRBV7-9 few - CASSLGGNTIYF TGTGCCAGCAGCTTAGGAGGAAACACCATATATTTT
TRBJ2-7 TRBV4-1 medium-sized TRBD1 CASSPGTGGYEQYF TGCGCCAGCAGCCCCGGGACAGGGGGCTACGAGCAGTACTTC
TRBJ1-5 TRBV6-2/TRBV6-3 - - CASSSRAGLYNQPQHF TGTGCCAGCAGTTCCCGGGCAGGGCTATACAATCAGCCCCAGCATTTT
TRBJ2-5 TRBV11-2 - TRBD2 CASSLELVLAGVDQETQYF TGTGCCAGCAGCTTAGAATTGGTACTAGCGGGAGTCGATCAAGAGACCCAGTACTTC
TRBJ2-1 TRBV6-1 many TRBD2 CASSELAGSYNEQLF TGTGCCAGCAGTGAACTAGCGGGCTCCTACAATGAGCAGCTCTTC
TRBJ2-2 TRBV9 many TRBD2 CASSVATSGSRELFF TGTGCCAGCAGCGTAGCGACTAGCGGGAGTCGGGAGCTGTTTTTT
TRBJ2-7 TRBV11-2 few - CASRRSTGLLYEQYF TGTGCCAGCAGACGATCCACGGGGTTACTCTACGAGCAGTACTTC
TRBJ2-5 TRBV18 many TRBD2 CASSPGTSQAPQETQYF TGTGCCAGCTCACCAGGGACTAGCCAGGCCCCACAAGAGACCCAGTACTTC
TRBJ2-5 TRBV20-1 - - CSARRDPQETQYF TGCAGTGCACGCCGTGACCCCCAAGAGACCCAGTACTTC
TRBJ2-7 TRBV20-1 many - CSATLLLAGHHEQYF TGCAGTGCCACTCTCCTCCTCGCGGGACACCACGAGCAGTACTTC
TRBJ2-3 TRBV19 - TRBD1 CASSLDRASTDTQYF TGTGCCAGTAGCCTGGACAGGGCGAGCACAGATACGCAGTATTTT
TRBJ2-7 TRBV20-1 - - CSAKNAGEQYF TGCAGTGCTAAGAACGCGGGCGAGCAGTACTTC